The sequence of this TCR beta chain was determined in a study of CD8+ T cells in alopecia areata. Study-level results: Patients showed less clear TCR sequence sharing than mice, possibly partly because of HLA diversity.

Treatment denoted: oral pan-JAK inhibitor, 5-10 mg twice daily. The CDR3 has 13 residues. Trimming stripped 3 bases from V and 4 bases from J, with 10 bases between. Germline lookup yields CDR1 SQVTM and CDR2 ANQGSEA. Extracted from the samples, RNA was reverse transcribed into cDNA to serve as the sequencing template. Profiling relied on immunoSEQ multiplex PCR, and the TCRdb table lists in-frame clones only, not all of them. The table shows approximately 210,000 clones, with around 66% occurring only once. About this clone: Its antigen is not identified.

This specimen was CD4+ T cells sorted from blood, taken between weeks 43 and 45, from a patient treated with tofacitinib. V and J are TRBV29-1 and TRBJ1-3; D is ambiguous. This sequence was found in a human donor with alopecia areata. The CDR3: CSVEARRGNTIYF. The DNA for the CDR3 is TGCAGCGTTGAGGCCAGGAGGGGAAACACCATATATTTT.